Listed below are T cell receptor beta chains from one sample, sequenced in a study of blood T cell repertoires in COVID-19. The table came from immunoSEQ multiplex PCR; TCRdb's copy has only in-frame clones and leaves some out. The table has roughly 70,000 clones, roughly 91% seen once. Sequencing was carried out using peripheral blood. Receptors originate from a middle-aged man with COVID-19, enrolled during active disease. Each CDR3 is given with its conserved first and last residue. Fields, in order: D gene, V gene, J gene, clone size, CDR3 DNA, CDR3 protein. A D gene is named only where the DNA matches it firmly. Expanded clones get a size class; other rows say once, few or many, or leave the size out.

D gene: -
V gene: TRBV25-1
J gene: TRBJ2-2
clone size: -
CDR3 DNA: TGTGCCAGCAGTCGCTCGTTCCTCCCAGGCGGGGAGCTGTTTTTT
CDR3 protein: CASSRSFLPGGELFF

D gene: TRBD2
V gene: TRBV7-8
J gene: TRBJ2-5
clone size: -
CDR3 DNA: TGTGCCAGCAGCTTAGAACTAGCGGGCGGGGAGACCCAGTACTTC
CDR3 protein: CASSLELAGGETQYF

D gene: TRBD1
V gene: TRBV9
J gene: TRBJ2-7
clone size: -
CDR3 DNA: TGTGCCAGCAGCGCCCCCGGGACAGGGTTTAACAAGCAGTACTTC
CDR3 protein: CASSAPGTGFNKQYF

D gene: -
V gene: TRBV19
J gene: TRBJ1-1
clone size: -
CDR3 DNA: TGTGCCAGTAGTATGGGGGCTCACCGGAGGAGAACTGAAGCTTTCTTT
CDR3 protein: CASSMGAHRRRTEAFF

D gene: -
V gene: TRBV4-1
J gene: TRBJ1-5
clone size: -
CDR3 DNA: TGCGCCAGCAGCCAAGTACTAAATCAGCCCCAGCATTTT
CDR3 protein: CASSQVLNQPQHF

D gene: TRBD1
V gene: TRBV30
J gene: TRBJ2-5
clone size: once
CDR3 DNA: TGTGCCTGGGGGAGACAGGGGGCTATAGAGACCCAGTACTTC
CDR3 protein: CAWGRQGAIETQYF

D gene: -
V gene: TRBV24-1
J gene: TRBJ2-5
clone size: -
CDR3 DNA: TGTGCCACCAGTGATTTGGGGGAGAGAGGCGAGACCCAGTACTTC
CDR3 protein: CATSDLGERGETQYF

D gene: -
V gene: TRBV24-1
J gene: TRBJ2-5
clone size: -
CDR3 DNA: TGTGCCACCAGTGATCCCAGGGGGGCAGGGGAGACCCAGTACTTC
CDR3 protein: CATSDPRGAGETQYF

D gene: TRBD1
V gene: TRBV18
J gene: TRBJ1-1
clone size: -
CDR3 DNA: TGTGCCAGCTCACCACCGACAGGGACGAACACTGAAGCTTTCTTT
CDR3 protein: CASSPPTGTNTEAFF

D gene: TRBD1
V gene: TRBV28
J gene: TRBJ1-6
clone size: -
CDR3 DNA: TGTGCCAGCAGCCCAACAGGGGTCAATTCACCCCTCCACTTT
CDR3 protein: CASSPTGVNSPLHF

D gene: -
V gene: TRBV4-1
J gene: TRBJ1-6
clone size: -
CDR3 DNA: TGCGCCAGCAGCCAAGATGTTCTACTATCGCCCCTCCACTTT
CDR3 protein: CASSQDVLLSPLHF

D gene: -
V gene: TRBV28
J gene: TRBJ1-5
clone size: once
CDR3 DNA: TGTGCCAGCAGCCCGCGGGCACCTAATCAGCCCCAGCATTTT
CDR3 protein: CASSPRAPNQPQHF

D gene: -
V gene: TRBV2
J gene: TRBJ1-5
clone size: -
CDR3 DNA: TGTGCCAGCAGTGCCCAGAGGACAGTCAATCAGCCCCAGCATTTT
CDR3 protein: CASSAQRTVNQPQHF

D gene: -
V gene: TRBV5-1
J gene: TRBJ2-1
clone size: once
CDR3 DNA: TGCGCCAGCAGCCCACAACCCACAGGGAGCTCCTACAATGAGCAGTTCTTC
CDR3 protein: CASSPQPTGSSYNEQFF

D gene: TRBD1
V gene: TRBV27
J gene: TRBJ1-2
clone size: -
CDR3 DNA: TGTGCCAGCAGGGGACAGGGTGAATATGGCTACACCTTC
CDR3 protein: CASRGQGEYGYTF

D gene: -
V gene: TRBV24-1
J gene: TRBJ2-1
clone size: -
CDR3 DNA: TGTGCCACCAGTGGGTCGACAGGCTCCTACAATGAGCAGTTCTTC
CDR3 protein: CATSGSTGSYNEQFF

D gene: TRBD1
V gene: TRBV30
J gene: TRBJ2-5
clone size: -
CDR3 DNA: TGTGCCTGGAGTTTTGGGACAGGGGGACATGAGACCCAGTACTTC
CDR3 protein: CAWSFGTGGHETQYF

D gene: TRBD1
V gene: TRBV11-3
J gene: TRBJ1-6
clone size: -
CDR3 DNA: TGTGCCAGCAACAGAAGAGACAGGGATGACTATAATTCACCCCTCCACTTT
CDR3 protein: CASNRRDRDDYNSPLHF

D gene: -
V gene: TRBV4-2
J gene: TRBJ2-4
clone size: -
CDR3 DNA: TGTGCCAGCAGCCAAGATAGCGGACCCAACCCACCCATTTACTTC
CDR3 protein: CASSQDSGPNPPIYF

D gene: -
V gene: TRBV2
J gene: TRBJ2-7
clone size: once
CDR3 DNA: TGTGCCAGCAGTGCACAGGGAGGGAAGGGCGAGCAGTACTTC
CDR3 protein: CASSAQGGKGEQYF

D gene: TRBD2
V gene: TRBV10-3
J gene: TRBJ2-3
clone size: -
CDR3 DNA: TGTGCCATCCCGCGGCGGGCTAGCGGGATAAGAAATACGCAGTATTTT
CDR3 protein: CAIPRRASGIRNTQYF

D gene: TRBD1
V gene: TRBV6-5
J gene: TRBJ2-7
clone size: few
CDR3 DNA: TGTGCCAGCAGTTACACGGGACAGGGTGTGGACGAGCAGTACTTC
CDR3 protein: CASSYTGQGVDEQYF

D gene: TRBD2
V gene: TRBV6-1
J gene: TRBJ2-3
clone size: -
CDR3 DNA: TGTGCCAGCAGTGAAGCAGCGGGAGGGCCAGATACGCAGTATTTT
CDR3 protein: CASSEAAGGPDTQYF

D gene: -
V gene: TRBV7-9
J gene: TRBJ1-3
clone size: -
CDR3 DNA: TGTGCCAGCAGCTCCGGACAGACTGGAAACACCATATATTTT
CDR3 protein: CASSSGQTGNTIYF

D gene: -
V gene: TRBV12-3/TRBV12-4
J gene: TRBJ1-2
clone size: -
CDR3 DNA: TGTGCCAGCAGTTTGGCGGGGGACGGTGGCTACACCTTC
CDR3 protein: CASSLAGDGGYTF

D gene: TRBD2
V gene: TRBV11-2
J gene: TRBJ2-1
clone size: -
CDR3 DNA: TGTGCCAGCAGCTTCGCGAGGGGTCCTAGCGGGAGCGGGCAGTTCTTC
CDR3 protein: CASSFARGPSGSGQFF

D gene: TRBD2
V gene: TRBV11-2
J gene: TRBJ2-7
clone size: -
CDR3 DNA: TGTGCCAGCGGTCATGCGGGGGGAGCCTACGAGCAGTACTTC
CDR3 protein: CASGHAGGAYEQYF

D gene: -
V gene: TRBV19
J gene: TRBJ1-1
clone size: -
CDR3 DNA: TGTGCCAGTATGACCAGGGGTGTGAACACTGAAGCTTTCTTT
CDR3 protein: CASMTRGVNTEAFF

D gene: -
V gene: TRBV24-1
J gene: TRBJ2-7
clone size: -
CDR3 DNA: TGTGCCACCAGTGATTTGAACTCCGGGACATACTTGGACTACGAGCAGTACTTC
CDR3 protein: CATSDLNSGTYLDYEQYF

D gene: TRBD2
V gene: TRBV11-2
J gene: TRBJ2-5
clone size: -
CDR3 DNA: TGTGCCAGCAGCCCTTATAGCGGGAGGGCCGGAGAGACCCAGTACTTC
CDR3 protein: CASSPYSGRAGETQYF